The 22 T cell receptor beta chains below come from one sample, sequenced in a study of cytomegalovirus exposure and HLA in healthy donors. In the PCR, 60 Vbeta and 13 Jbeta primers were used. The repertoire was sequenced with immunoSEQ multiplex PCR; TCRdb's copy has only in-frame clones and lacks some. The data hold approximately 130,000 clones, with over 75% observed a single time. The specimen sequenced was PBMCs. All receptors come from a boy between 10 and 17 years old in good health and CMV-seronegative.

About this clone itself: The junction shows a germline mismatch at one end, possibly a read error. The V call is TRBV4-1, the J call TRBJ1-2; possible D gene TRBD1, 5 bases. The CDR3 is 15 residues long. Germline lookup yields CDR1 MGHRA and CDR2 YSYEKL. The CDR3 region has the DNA TGCGCCAGCAGCCAAGAACCGACAGAACTCCACGGCTACCCCTTC. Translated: CASSQEPTELHGYPF.

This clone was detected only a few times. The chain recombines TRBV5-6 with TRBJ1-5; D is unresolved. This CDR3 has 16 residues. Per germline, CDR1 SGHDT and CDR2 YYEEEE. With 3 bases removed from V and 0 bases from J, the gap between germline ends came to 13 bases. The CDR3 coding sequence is TGTGCCAGCAGCTCAGGTGGCCTCTATAGCAATCAGCCCCAGCATTTT. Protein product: CASSSGGLYSNQPQHF.

The chain's CDR3 is CASSETRDTQYF. The CDR3 nucleotides read TGTGCCAGCAGTGAGACAAGAGATACGCAGTATTTT. The V call is TRBV2, the J call TRBJ2-3, with D hard to call. Trimming cost V 3 bases and J 5 bases, with 6 bases left between them. Germline lookup yields CDR1 SNHLY and CDR2 FYNNEI. The CDR3 contains 12 residues. Drawing the rest from reference TRBV2 and TRBJ2-3, the complete variable domain is EPEVTQTPSHQVTQMGQEVILRCVPISNHLYFYWYRQILGQKVEFLVSFYNNEISEKSEIFDDQFSVERPDGSNFTLKIRSTKLEDSAMYFCASSETRDTQYFGPGTRLTVL.

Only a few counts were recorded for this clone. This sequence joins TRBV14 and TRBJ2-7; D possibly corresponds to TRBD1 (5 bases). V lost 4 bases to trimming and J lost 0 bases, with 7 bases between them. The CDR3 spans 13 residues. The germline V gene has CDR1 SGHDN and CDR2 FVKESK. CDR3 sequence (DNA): TGTGCCAGCAGCCTGGACACCTCCTACGAGCAGTACTTC. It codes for CASSLDTSYEQYF.

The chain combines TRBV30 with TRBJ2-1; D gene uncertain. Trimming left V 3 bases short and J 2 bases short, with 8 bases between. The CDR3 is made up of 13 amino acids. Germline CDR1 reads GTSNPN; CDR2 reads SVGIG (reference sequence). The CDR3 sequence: CAWRVGPYNEQFF. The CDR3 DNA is TGTGCCTGGAGGGTGGGCCCCTACAATGAGCAGTTCTTC.

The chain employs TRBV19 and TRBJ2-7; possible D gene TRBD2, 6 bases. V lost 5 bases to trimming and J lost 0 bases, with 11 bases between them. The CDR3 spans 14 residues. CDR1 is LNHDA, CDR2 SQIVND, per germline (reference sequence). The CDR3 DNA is TGTGCCAGTAGTTGGGGACTGTCCTCCTACGAGCAGTACTTC. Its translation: CASSWGLSSYEQYF. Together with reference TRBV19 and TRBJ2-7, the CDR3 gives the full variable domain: DGGITQSPKYLFRKEGQNVTLSCEQNLNHDAMYWYRQDPGQGLRLIYYSQIVNDFQKGDIAEGYSVSREKKESFPLTVTSAQKNPTAFYLCASSWGLSSYEQYFGPGTRLTVT.

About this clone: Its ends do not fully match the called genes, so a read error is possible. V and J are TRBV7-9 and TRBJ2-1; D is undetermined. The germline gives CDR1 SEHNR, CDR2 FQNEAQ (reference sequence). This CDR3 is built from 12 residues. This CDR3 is CSSSYVGDEQFF. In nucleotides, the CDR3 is TGTTCCAGCAGCTACGTCGGAGATGAGCAGTTCTTC.

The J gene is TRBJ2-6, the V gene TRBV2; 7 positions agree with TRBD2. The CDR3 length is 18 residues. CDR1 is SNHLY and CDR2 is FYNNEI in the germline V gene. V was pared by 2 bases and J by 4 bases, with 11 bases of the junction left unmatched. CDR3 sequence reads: CASSERWDYHPGANVLTF. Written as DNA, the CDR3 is TGTGCCAGCAGTGAAAGATGGGACTATCACCCCGGGGCCAACGTCCTGACTTTC.

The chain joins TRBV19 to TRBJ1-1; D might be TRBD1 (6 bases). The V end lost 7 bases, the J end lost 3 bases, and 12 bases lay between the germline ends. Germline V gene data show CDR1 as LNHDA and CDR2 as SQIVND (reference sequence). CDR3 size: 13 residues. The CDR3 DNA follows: TGTGCCAGTAATACAGGGTCGTACACTGAAGCTTTCTTT. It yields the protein CASNTGSYTEAFF.

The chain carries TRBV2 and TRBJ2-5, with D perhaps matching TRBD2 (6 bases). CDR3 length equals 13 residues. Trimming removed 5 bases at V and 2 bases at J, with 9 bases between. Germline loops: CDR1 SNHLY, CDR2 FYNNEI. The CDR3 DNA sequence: TGTGCCAGCAGTCCGGGACTGCAAGAGACCCAGTACTTC. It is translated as CASSPGLQETQYF.

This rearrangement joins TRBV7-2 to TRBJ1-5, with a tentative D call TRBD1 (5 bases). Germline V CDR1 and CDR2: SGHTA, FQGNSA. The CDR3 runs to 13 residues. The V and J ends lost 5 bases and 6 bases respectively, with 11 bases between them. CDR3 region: CASSAQGFQPQHF. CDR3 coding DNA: TGTGCCAGCAGCGCTCAGGGTTTTCAGCCCCAGCATTTT.

The chain's CDR3 is CSAIEGGETQYF. CDR3 nucleotide sequence: TGCAGCGCGATCGAGGGAGGCGAGACCCAGTACTTC. The chain couples TRBV29-1 to TRBJ2-5, with D perhaps TRBD2 (6 bases). There are 12 residues in the CDR3. V dropped 7 bases and J dropped 5 bases, with 14 bases sitting between them. Germline V gene lookup returns CDR1 SQVTM and CDR2 ANQGSEA.

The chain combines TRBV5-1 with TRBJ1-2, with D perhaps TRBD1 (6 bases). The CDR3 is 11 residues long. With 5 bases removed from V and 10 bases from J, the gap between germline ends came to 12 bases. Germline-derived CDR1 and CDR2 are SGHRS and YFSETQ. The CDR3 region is CASRGGAVYTF. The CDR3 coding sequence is TGCGCCAGCAGAGGGGGTGCGGTCTACACCTTC.

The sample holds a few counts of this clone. This CDR3 reads CASSVFTGLNTEAFF. CDR3 nucleotides: TGTGCCAGCAGCGTCTTCACAGGGCTGAACACTGAAGCTTTCTTT. V is TRBV9 and J is TRBJ1-1, with D possibly TRBD1 on 6 matching bases. This CDR3 has 15 residues. Germline V CDR1 and CDR2: SGDLS, YYNGEE. Trimming cost V 2 bases and J 0 bases, with 11 bases left between them.

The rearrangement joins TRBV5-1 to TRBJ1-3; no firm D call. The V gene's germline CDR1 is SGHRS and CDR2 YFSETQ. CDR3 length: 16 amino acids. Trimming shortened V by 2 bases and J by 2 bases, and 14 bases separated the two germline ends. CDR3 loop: CASSLMGSYPGNTIYF. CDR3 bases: TGCGCCAGCAGCTTAATGGGCAGCTATCCTGGAAACACCATATATTTT.

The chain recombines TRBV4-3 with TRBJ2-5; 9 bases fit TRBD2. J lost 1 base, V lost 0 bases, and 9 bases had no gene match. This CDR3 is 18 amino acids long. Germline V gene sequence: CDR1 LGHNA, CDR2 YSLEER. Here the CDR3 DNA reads TGCGCCAGCAGCCAAGAGTTAGCGGGAGAGACGAGCCAAGAGACCCAGTACTTC. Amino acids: CASSQELAGETSQETQYF.

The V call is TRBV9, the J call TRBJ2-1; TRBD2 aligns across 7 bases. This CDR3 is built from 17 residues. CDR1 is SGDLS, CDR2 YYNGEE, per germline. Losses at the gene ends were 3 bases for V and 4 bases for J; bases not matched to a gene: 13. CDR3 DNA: TGTGCCAGCAGCGGAACTACTAGCGCTGGATCTTACAATGAGCAGTTCTTC. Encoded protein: CASSGTTSAGSYNEQFF.

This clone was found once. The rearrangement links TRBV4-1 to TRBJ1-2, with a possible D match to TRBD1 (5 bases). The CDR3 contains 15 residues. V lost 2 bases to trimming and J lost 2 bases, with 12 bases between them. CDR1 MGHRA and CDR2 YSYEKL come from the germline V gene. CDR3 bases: TGCGCCAGCAGCCAACTAGACAGAGTCAACTATGGCTACACCTTC. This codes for CASSQLDRVNYGYTF.

The CDR3: CASSHQETQYF. As DNA, the CDR3 is TGTGCCAGCAGTCATCAAGAGACCCAGTACTTC. This chain links TRBV6-6 with TRBJ2-5; D remains unclear. Germline CDR1 is MNHNY and CDR2 is SVGAGI (reference sequence). V dropped 5 bases and J dropped 2 bases, with 3 bases sitting between them. The CDR3 contains 11 residues.

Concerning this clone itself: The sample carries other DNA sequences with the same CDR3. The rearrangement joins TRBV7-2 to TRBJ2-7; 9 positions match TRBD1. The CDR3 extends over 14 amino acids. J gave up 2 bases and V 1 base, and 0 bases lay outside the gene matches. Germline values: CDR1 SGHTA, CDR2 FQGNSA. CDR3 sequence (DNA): TGTGCCAGCAGCTTAGGACAGGGGGCCTACGAGCAGTACTTC. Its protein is CASSLGQGAYEQYF.

The CDR3 is CAISESASGDSYEQYF. CDR3 bases: TGTGCCATCAGTGAGTCTGCGAGCGGGGACTCCTACGAGCAGTACTTC. The V gene is TRBV10-3, the J gene TRBJ2-7, with 7 bases matching TRBD2. Germline V CDR1 and CDR2: ENHRY, SYGVKD. The CDR3 extends over 16 amino acids. Unmatched junction bases numbered 5, after V lost 0 bases and J lost 0 bases.

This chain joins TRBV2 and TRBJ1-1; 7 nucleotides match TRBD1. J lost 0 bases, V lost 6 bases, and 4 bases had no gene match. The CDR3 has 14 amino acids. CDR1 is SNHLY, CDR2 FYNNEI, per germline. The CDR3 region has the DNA TGTGCCAGCAGGAACAGGGGCCTGAACACTGAAGCTTTCTTT. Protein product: CASRNRGLNTEAFF.